Listed below are T cell receptor beta chains from one sample, sequenced in a study of blood T cells in healthy people across ages. TCRdb analysed the 5' RACE reads with MiXCR anew, one entry per CDR3 protein. Of 1.5 million or so distinct CDR3 sequences in the sample, 42% were seen once. Specimen: blood. These receptors were obtained from a woman aged 18-30 years in good health. CDR3s include the opening cysteine and the closing phenylalanine or tryptophan. The order of the fields is clone size, J gene, D gene, V gene, CDR3 length, CDR3 protein, CDR3 DNA. A D gene is named only where the DNA matches it firmly. Not every row has a clone size; where given, it reads once, few, many or a size class.

>.|TRBJ2-7|.|TRBV12-3/TRBV12-4|13
CASSHGKGREQYF
TGTGCCAGCAGTCACGGGAAAGGGAGGGAGCAGTACTTC
>few|TRBJ1-6|.|TRBV4-1|13
CASSQDVGPPLHF
TGCGCCAGCAGCCAAGACGTCGGGCCACCCCTCCACTTT
>few|TRBJ2-3|TRBD1|TRBV6-1|14
CASRTGAGTDTQYF
TGTGCCAGCAGGACAGGGGCGGGCACAGATACGCAGTATTTT
>.|TRBJ2-3|TRBD2|TRBV12-3/TRBV12-4|15
CASSNSGLSTDTQYF
TGTGCCAGCAGTAATAGCGGGCTAAGCACAGATACGCAGTATTTT
>few|TRBJ2-5|TRBD2|TRBV12-3/TRBV12-4|12
CASSPDSGTPYF
TGTGCCAGCAGTCCCGACAGCGGGACTCCGTACTTC
>.|TRBJ1-6|.|TRBV21-1|16
CASSPPGGTGGSPLHF
TGTGCCAGCAGCCCACCTGGCGGGACAGGGGGTTCACCCCTCCACTTT
>few|TRBJ2-3|TRBD2|TRBV10-1|15
CASSEWSSGEDTQYF
TGCGCCAGCAGTGAGTGGTCTAGCGGGGAAGATACGCAGTATTTT
>.|TRBJ2-3|.|TRBV20-1|14
CSAEGEYRTDTQYF
TGCAGTGCCGAGGGGGAATATCGCACAGATACGCAGTATTTT
>few|TRBJ2-6|.|TRBV2|16
CASSEALGFGANVLTF
TGTGCCAGCAGTGAAGCTTTAGGGTTTGGGGCCAACGTCCTGACTTTC
>.|TRBJ2-7|.|TRBV7-2|15
CASTRSVSSHNEQYF
TGTGCCAGCACCAGGTCCGTCAGCTCCCACAATGAGCAGTACTTC
>.|TRBJ1-3|.|TRBV10-2|15
CASSPTRISGNTIYF
TGCGCCAGCAGTCCGACCCGGATCTCTGGAAACACCATATATTTT
>few|TRBJ2-5|.|TRBV7-9|13
CASSPDVERSQYF
TGTGCCAGCAGCCCTGATGTTGAGAGGAGCCAGTACTTC
>.|TRBJ2-1|.|TRBV12-3/TRBV12-4|14
CASRSQITGNEQFF
TGTGCCAGCAGAAGCCAAATAACCGGGAATGAGCAGTTCTTC
>few|TRBJ1-1|TRBD1|TRBV9|14
CASSVGGTGTEAFF
TGTGCCAGCAGCGTAGGGGGGACAGGGACTGAAGCTTTCTTT
>many|TRBJ1-2|.|TRBV25-1|13
CASSGPRQGGYTF
TGTGCCAGCAGTGGCCCGCGACAAGGTGGCTACACCTTC
>.|TRBJ1-1|.|TRBV12-3/TRBV12-4|12
CASADSNTEAFF
TGTGCCAGCGCGGACAGCAACACTGAAGCTTTCTTT
>.|TRBJ2-1|.|TRBV2|13
CASSDTSFYEQFF
TGTGCCAGCAGTGATACTAGCTTCTATGAGCAGTTCTTC
>.|TRBJ2-1|.|TRBV25-1|11
CASSASLEQFF
TGTGCCAGCAGTGCTAGCCTTGAGCAGTTCTTC
>.|TRBJ2-7|.|TRBV3-1|16
CASSPKEGVGLYEQYF
TGTGCCAGCAGCCCCAAAGAGGGAGTGGGGCTCTACGAGCAGTACTTC
>few|TRBJ2-7|.|TRBV25-1|15
CASSDSPGNSYEQYF
TGTGCCAGCAGTGACTCGCCGGGGAACTCCTACGAGCAGTACTTC
>.|TRBJ1-2|.|TRBV7-2|15
CASTNLRGARYGYTF
TGTGCCAGCACCAATTTAAGGGGTGCCCGCTATGGCTACACCTTC
>.|TRBJ2-2|.|TRBV24-1|12
CATARNTGELFF
TGTGCCACAGCAAGGAACACCGGGGAGCTGTTTTTT